What follows describes a single T cell receptor beta chain. Study processing details: Amplifying reference gene primers gave estimates of nucleated cell counts. TCRdb's table, derived via immunoSEQ multiplex PCR, lists solely in-frame clones and lacks some. V and J calls plus clone size are reproduced from that table; the DNA served to infer D and trimming. The sample consists of about 150,000 clones, about 80% of them appearing once. The data belong to a study of blood T cell repertoires in COVID-19. Study-level information: The study drew acute and convalescent COVID-19 samples from the United States, Italy and Spain. Sources were T cells, B-cell-depleted T cells, or PBMCs; the material itself was cDNA or gDNA.

The V gene lost 7 bases and the J gene lost 1 base, with 7 bases spanning the gap. The CDR3 loop spans 12 amino acids. CDR1 is SNHLY, CDR2 FYNNEI, per germline. The sequence was obtained from a woman aged 60 to 75 with acute or convalescent COVID-19. Input material: peripheral blood. The J gene is TRBJ1-2, the V gene TRBV2; maybe TRBD1 (5 bases). In DNA form, the CDR3 reads TGTGCCAGCAAAGGGGATAACTATGGCTACACCTTC. Protein: CASKGDNYGYTF.